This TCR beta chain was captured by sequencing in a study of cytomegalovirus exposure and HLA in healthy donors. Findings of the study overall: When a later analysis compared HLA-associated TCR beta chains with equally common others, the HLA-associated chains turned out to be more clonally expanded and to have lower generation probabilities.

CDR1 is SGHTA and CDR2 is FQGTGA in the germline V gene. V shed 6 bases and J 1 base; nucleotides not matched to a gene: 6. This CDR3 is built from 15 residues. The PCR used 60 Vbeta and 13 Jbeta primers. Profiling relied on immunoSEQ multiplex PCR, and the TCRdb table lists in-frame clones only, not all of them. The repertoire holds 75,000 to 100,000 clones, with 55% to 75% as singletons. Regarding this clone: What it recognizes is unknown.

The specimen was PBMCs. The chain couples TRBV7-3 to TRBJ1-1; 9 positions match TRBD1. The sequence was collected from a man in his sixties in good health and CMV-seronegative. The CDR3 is CASRTGTGQNTEAFF. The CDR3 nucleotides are TGTGCCAGCAGAACCGGGACAGGGCAGAACACTGAAGCTTTCTTT.